This T cell receptor beta chain stems from a study of T cell repertoires in cytomegalovirus infection. The study's findings and limits: Within the response measured ex vivo, HLA-C-restricted CMV-specific TCR beta clonotypes were dominant. Individuals carrying CMV plus the relevant HLA were identified by cumulative frequency of public TCR beta families.

This clonotype has at least ten counts. The antigen remains unidentified. A single record per CDR3 protein comes from TCRdb applying MiXCR to the reads. The sample has 800,000 to 950,000 distinct CDR3 sequences, around a third seen once. Trimming took 5 bases from V and 7 from J, leaving 15 bases between them. Germline CDR1 is SGHTA and CDR2 is FQGNSA. This CDR3 is built from 13 residues. V is TRBV7-2 and J is TRBJ2-7; D unresolved. This specimen consisted of cultured CD8+ T cells from PBMCs, obtained from culture after CMV antigen stimulation. The clonotype comes from a human donor in good health (CMV status not recorded). Some clones in this sample may be carry-over from other donors' samples. DNA of the CDR3: TGTGCCAGCAGCCTAGGGATCCTAAGGGAGCAGTACGTC. This translates into CASSLGILREQYV.